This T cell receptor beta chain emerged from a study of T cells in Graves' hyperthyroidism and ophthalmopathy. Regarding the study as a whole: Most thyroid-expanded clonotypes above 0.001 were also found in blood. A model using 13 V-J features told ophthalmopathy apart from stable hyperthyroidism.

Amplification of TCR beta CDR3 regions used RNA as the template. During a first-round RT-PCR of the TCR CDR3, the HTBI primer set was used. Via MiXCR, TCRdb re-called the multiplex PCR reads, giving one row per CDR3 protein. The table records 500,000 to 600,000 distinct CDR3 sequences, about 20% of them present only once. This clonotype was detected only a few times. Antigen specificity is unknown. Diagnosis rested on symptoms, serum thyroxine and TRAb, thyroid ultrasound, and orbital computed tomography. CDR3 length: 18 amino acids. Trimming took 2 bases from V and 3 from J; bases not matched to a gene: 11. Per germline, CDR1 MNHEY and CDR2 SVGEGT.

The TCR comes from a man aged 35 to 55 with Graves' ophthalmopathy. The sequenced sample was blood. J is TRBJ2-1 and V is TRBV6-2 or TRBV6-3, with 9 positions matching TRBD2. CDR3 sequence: CASSYLKIAGDFYNEQFF. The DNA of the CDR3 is TGTGCCAGCAGTTACCTAAAAATAGCGGGAGACTTCTACAATGAGCAGTTCTTC.